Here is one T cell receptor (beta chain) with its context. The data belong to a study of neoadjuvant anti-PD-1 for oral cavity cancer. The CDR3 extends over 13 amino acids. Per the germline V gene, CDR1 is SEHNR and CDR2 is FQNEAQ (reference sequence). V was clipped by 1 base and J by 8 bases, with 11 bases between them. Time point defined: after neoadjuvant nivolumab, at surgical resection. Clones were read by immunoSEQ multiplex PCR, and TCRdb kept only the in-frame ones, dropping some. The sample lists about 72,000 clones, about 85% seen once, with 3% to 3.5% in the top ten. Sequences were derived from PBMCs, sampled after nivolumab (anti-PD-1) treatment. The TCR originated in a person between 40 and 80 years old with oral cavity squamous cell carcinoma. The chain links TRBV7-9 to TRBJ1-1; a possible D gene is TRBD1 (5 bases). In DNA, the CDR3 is TGTGCCAGCAGCTTAGAGTACAGGAACGAAGCTTTCTTT. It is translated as CASSLEYRNEAFF.